This passage covers 5 T cell receptor beta chains from one sample sequenced in a study of CD8 T cells in ankylosing spondylitis. Notes on the study in general: Seemingly distinctive of ankylosing spondylitis blood was a TCR beta motif formed by eight highly homologous variants.

TCRdb ran MiXCR on the 5' RACE reads and lists one entry per CDR3 protein. This sample has under 250,000 distinct CDR3 sequences, with 6% to 8% found just once. These receptors lack a known antigen. Sequencing used blood, either unsorted or a sorted T cell fraction (not recorded which). Receptors originate from a male donor with ankylosing spondylitis.

This chain connects TRBV9 to TRBJ2-1; D may be TRBD1 or TRBD2 (6 bases each). Germline values: CDR1 SGDLS, CDR2 YYNGEE. The CDR3 is made up of 13 amino acids. The ends were cut back, 3 bases at V and 6 bases at J, with 10 bases in the middle. CDR3 nucleotides: TGTGCCAGCAGCGGGGGGGCCGGCAATGAGCAGTTCTTC. Protein: CASSGGAGNEQFF. Variable domain in full (rest from reference TRBV9 and TRBJ2-1): DSGVTQTPKHLITATGQRVTLRCSPRSGDLSVYWYQQSLDQGLQFLIQYYNGEERAKGNILERFSAQQFPDLHSELNLSSLELGDSALYFCASSGGAGNEQFFGPGTRLTVL.

This sequence joins TRBV7-3 and TRBJ2-5; 9 bases align to TRBD2. Germline CDR1 reads SGHTA; CDR2 reads FQGTGA. With V trimmed by 5 bases and J by 1 base, 2 bases remained unmatched. The length of the CDR3 is 14 residues. The CDR3 protein is CASSMRGGQETQYF. CDR3 DNA sequence: TGTGCCAGCAGCATGCGGGGGGGCCAAGAGACCCAGTACTTC.

There are many counts of this clonotype. The CDR3 region is CASSVSLAGGRTDTQYF. CDR3 in DNA: TGTGCCAGCAGCGTCTCACTAGCGGGGGGCAGGACAGATACGCAGTATTTT. The rearrangement uses TRBV9 and TRBJ2-3; 12 bases agree with TRBD2. CDR1 SGDLS and CDR2 YYNGEE come from the germline V gene. CDR3 size: 17 residues. The trim removed 2 bases at V and 3 bases at J, leaving 7 bases unmatched.

The chain uses TRBV24-1 and TRBJ2-7; 10 nucleotides line up with TRBD1. Per the germline V gene, CDR1 is KGHDR and CDR2 is SFDVKD. The CDR3 contains 14 residues. The ends lost 3 bases at V and 4 bases at J; junction bases unmatched: 2. The CDR3 sequence: CATSDPDRGYEQYF. CDR3 coding DNA: TGTGCCACCAGTGATCCGGACAGGGGGTACGAGCAGTACTTC.

Many counts were recorded for this clonotype. The V call is TRBV5-5, the J call TRBJ1-2, with 8 bases aligning to TRBD1. The CDR3 runs to 14 residues. J was trimmed by 4 bases and V by 0 bases; bases with no gene match: 2. CDR1 and CDR2 (germline): SGHKS, YYEKEE (reference sequence). This CDR3 reads CASSLGDRPYGYTF. CDR3 nucleotide sequence: TGTGCCAGCAGCTTGGGGGACAGGCCCTATGGCTACACCTTC. Full variable domain (remainder filled in from reference TRBV5-5 and TRBJ1-2): DAGVTQSPTHLIKTRGQQVTLRCSPISGHKSVSWYQQVLGQGPQFIFQYYEKEERGRGNFPDRFSARQFPNYSSELNVNALLLGDSALYLCASSLGDRPYGYTFGSGTRLTVV.